One and the same sample provided the 7 T cell receptor beta chains below, sequenced in a study of cytomegalovirus exposure and HLA in healthy donors. The PCR employed 60 Vbeta primers together with 13 Jbeta primers. This table comes from immunoSEQ multiplex PCR, and its TCRdb copy is limited to in-frame clones, with some not included. The sample's table shows tens of thousands of clones. The sample was PBMCs. The receptors were sampled from a woman in her 30s in good health and CMV-seropositive.

This chain uses TRBV6-5 with TRBJ1-4, with 8 bases lining up with TRBD1. Germline CDR1 is MNHEY and CDR2 is SVGAGI. The CDR3 has 14 amino acids. V was clipped by 5 bases and J by 4 bases; unmatched bases: 3. The CDR3 DNA follows: TGTGCCAGCAGTGCGGGACAGGATAATGAAAAACTGTTTTTT. This codes for CASSAGQDNEKLFF.

This sequence joins TRBV28 and TRBJ1-1; D not certain. Deletions cut 6 bases from V and 1 base from J, with 12 bases between. The CDR3 has 14 residues. Germline CDR1 and CDR2: MDHEN and SYDVKM. The CDR3 bases are TGTGCCAGCAGCCCGACATTTCCGAACACTGAAGCTTTCTTT. Translated: CASSPTFPNTEAFF.

The J gene is TRBJ2-7, the V gene TRBV30; D call uncertain. This CDR3 has 11 amino acids. Trimming took off 1 base at V and 9 bases at J, with 10 bases between the two ends. Per the germline V gene, CDR1 is GTSNPN and CDR2 is SVGIG (reference sequence). For the CDR3, the DNA is TGTGCCTGGAGTGCGGGTCCGTCGCAGTACTTC. It is translated as CAWSAGPSQYF.

J is TRBJ1-5 and V is TRBV19; D is unresolved. The germline CDR1 and CDR2 sequences are LNHDA and SQIVND (reference sequence). V was clipped by 5 bases and J by 7 bases, with 12 bases between them. This CDR3 is 13 amino acids long. The CDR3 reads CASSSISGQPQHF. The CDR3, as DNA: TGTGCCAGTAGTTCCATCAGTGGCCAGCCCCAGCATTTT.

This sequence joins TRBV9 and TRBJ2-7; the D gene is possibly TRBD2 (6 bases). The germline V gene has CDR1 SGDLS and CDR2 YYNGEE. The CDR3 totals 15 residues. V was pared by 0 bases and J by 0 bases, with 10 bases between. In nucleotides, the CDR3 is TGTGCCAGCAGCGTAGGTCTAGCGCCCTCCTACGAGCAGTACTTC. Amino acid sequence: CASSVGLAPSYEQYF.

The chain has TRBV7-9 and TRBJ1-1, with D unclear. Germline loops: CDR1 SEHNR, CDR2 FQNEAQ (reference sequence). V lost 5 bases, J lost 0 bases, and 4 bases lay in between. There are 12 residues in the CDR3. The CDR3 nucleotides read TGTGCCAGCAGCCGTCTGAACACTGAAGCTTTCTTT. It translates to CASSRLNTEAFF.

V gene TRBV19 combines with J gene TRBJ1-6, with 8 bases aligning to TRBD1. The CDR3 length is 15 residues. Looked up from germline, CDR1 is LNHDA and CDR2 is SQIVND (reference sequence). Trimming at V came to 6 bases and at J to 10 bases, leaving 11 bases not matched to a gene. The CDR3 loop reads CASSETGGGGSPLHF. CDR3 sequence (DNA): TGTGCCAGTAGCGAAACAGGGGGTGGAGGCTCACCCCTCCACTTT.